This TCR beta chain emerged from a study of cytomegalovirus exposure and HLA in healthy donors. Every donor was a healthy person donating bone marrow. Study conclusions and caveats: Confirmation in vitro established that three CMV-associated chains were specific for CMV antigens. Per a prior analysis, the majority of TCR beta V segments were productive roughly 87% or roughly 30% of the time.

With 60 Vbeta and 13 Jbeta primers, the PCR was carried out. Libraries were prepared by immunoSEQ multiplex PCR; TCRdb keeps only in-frame clonotypes and omits some of them. The sample's table shows approximately 150,000 clones. The V gene lost 7 bases and the J gene lost 6 bases, with 9 bases spanning the gap. The germline CDR1 and CDR2 sequences are SNHLY and FYNNEI. The length of the CDR3 is 12 residues. Remarks on this clone: What it recognizes is unknown.

The chain uses TRBV2 and TRBJ2-2; the D is unclear. The sequence was collected from a woman aged 18-35 years in good health and CMV-seronegative. Source material: PBMCs. The CDR3 loop is CASNEPPGELFF. The CDR3 region has the DNA TGTGCCAGCAACGAGCCCCCCGGGGAGCTGTTTTTT.